Following are 9 T cell receptor beta chains from one sample sequenced in a study of CD8+CD57+ T cells in acquired aplastic anemia. Genomic DNA served as template for TCR beta VDJ and CDR3 profiling. One entry per CDR3 protein results from TCRdb running MiXCR on the reads. The repertoire holds around 430,000 distinct CDR3 sequences, with around 33% as singletons. Sequencing involved patients with CD8+CD57+ cell expansion previously shown by flow cytometry. Input material: sorted CD4+, CD8+, or CD8+CD57+ T cells (not recorded which) from PBMCs. Receptors originate from a human donor with aplastic anemia.

This clonotype has at least ten counts. This rearrangement joins TRBV5-1 to TRBJ2-7, with D perhaps matching TRBD2 (6 bases). The germline V gene encodes CDR1 SGHRS and CDR2 YFSETQ. The CDR3 runs 15 residues. The V gene lost 0 bases and the J gene lost 3 bases, with 13 bases spanning the gap. This CDR3 reads CASSLAPRDGYEQYF. CDR3 sequence (DNA): TGCGCCAGCAGCTTGGCCCCGCGGGATGGCTACGAGCAGTACTTC.

This clonotype has only a few counts. The chain couples TRBV11-1 to TRBJ2-7, with 10 bases fitting TRBD2. Trimming at V came to 4 bases and at J to 6 bases, leaving 12 bases not matched to a gene. The CDR3 is made up of 16 amino acids. Germline CDR1 reads SGHAT; CDR2 reads FQDESV (reference sequence). CDR3 bases: TGTGCCAGCAGCTCCGACTTTAGCGGGAGGCCCTCCGAGCAGTACTTC. Its translation: CASSSDFSGRPSEQYF.

On this clonotype itself: A much bigger clone sits one base away, suggesting this may be a read error. Since the CDR3 does not end with the conserved phenylalanine or tryptophan, this likely comes from a read error. The chain joins TRBV10-1 to TRBJ2-3; 11 nucleotides line up with TRBD2. J lost 1 base, V lost 5 bases, and 2 bases had no gene match. The CDR3 sequence is 15 residues long. Germline lookup yields CDR1 WNHNN and CDR2 SYGVQD (reference sequence). The CDR3 loop reads CASSKGLAGTDTQYI. The CDR3 DNA reads TGCGCCAGCAGTAAGGGACTAGCGGGCACAGATACGCAGTATATT.

The table lists this clonotype with a few counts. J is TRBJ2-7 and V is TRBV6-5; TRBD1 matches at 7 bases. Germline values: CDR1 MNHEY, CDR2 SVGAGI. The CDR3 extends over 12 amino acids. V lost 4 bases, J lost 6 bases, and 3 bases stayed unmatched. CDR3 region: CASSSRQGEQYF. CDR3 DNA sequence: TGTGCCAGCAGTTCACGACAGGGCGAGCAGTACTTC.

The V call is TRBV20-1, the J call TRBJ2-3; D gene unclear. Between the trimmed V and J ends, which lost 0 bases and 2 bases, there was a span of 3 bases. The CDR3 covers 12 residues. Germline values: CDR1 DFQATT, CDR2 SNEGSKA (reference sequence). CDR3 nucleotides: TGCAGTGCTAGAGACTTCACAGATACGCAGTATTTT. This gives the protein CSARDFTDTQYF.

In regard to this clonotype: Relative to the germline gene, one junction end is altered; a read error may explain this. The V call is TRBV6-2 or TRBV6-3, the J call TRBJ1-6; D remains ambiguous. Germline V gene data show CDR1 as MNHEY and CDR2 as SVGEGT. The CDR3 sequence is 13 residues long. CDR3 amino acids: CASSGSNNPPLHF. CDR3 nucleotides: TGTGCCAGCAGTGGATCTAATAATCCACCCCTCCACTTT.

The chain joins TRBV2 to TRBJ1-2, with D possibly TRBD1 on 5 matching bases. The germline V gene has CDR1 SNHLY and CDR2 FYNNEI. The length of the CDR3 is 14 residues. Trimming pared 6 bases from V and 4 bases from J, leaving 15 bases between. The CDR3: CASSYDSFGYGYTF. The CDR3 region has the DNA TGTGCCAGCAGCTATGACAGTTTCGGCTATGGCTACACCTTC. The whole variable domain, remainder taken from reference TRBV2 and TRBJ1-2, is EPEVTQTPSHQVTQMGQEVILRCVPISNHLYFYWYRQILGQKVEFLVSFYNNEISEKSEIFDDQFSVERPDGSNFTLKIRSTKLEDSAMYFCASSYDSFGYGYTFGSGTRLTVV.

Comment on this clonotype: Just one base apart from a much larger clone, this may be a read error. The gene calls are TRBV7-2 and TRBJ1-6, with a possible D match to TRBD1 (6 bases). CDR3 size: 15 residues. The V gene lost 2 bases and the J gene lost 6 bases, with 11 bases spanning the gap. Per germline, CDR1 SGHTA and CDR2 FQGNSA. CDR3 coding DNA: TGTGCCAGCAGCTTATGGGGCAGGGGTAATTCACCCCTCCACTTT. Its translation is CASSLWGRGNSPLHF.

This clonotype appeared many times. The chain recombines TRBV2 with TRBJ2-1, with D perhaps TRBD1 or TRBD2 (5 bases each). With 2 bases removed from V and 8 bases from J, the gap between germline ends came to 16 bases. The CDR3 spans 15 residues. CDR1 is SNHLY and CDR2 is FYNNEI in the germline V gene. The CDR3: CASSESGIGVDEQFF. The CDR3 DNA is TGTGCCAGCAGTGAATCGGGGATAGGGGTGGATGAGCAGTTCTTC.